These 20 T cell receptor beta chains originate from one sample sequenced in a study of T cells after yellow fever vaccination. One entry per CDR3 protein results from TCRdb running MiXCR on the 5' RACE reads. The sample has around 400,000 distinct CDR3 sequences, 9.5% to 13% seen once; the top ten hold roughly 18%. The material was PBMCs, obtained on the day of the first yellow fever vaccination. The source is a man between 18 and 29 years old who received the YFV17D yellow fever vaccine.

This clonotype was counted ten times or more. The chain is built from TRBV5-6 and TRBJ2-3; D is uncertain. Trimming stripped 2 bases from V and 3 bases from J, with 13 bases between. Germline lookup yields CDR1 SGHDT and CDR2 YYEEEE. This CDR3 comprises 15 residues. CDR3 bases: TGTGCCAGCAGCTTTGAGACACTACTTACAGATACGCAGTATTTT. This gives the protein CASSFETLLTDTQYF.

The chain joins TRBV7-9 to TRBJ2-1; D is perhaps TRBD2 (6 bases). CDR3 length: 13 residues. In germline, CDR1 is SEHNR, CDR2 FQNEAQ (reference sequence). V lost 5 bases and J lost 8, with 13 bases in between. The CDR3 loop is CASSPSWGDEQFF. The CDR3, as DNA: TGTGCCAGCAGCCCCTCGTGGGGGGATGAGCAGTTCTTC.

This clonotype was detected only a few times. V is TRBV10-3 and J is TRBJ1-1; 12 nucleotides match TRBD1. V lost 4 bases and J lost 1; bases outside the gene matches: 7. This CDR3 is built from 17 residues. Germline loops: CDR1 ENHRY, CDR2 SYGVKD. The CDR3 spells CAISATGQGAWNTEAFF. The DNA for the CDR3 is TGTGCCATCAGTGCAACGGGACAGGGGGCGTGGAACACTGAAGCTTTCTTT.

This clonotype occurred a few times. The chain links TRBV5-1 to TRBJ2-5; D not certain. The germline V gene has CDR1 SGHRS and CDR2 YFSETQ. This CDR3 has 15 amino acids. Trimming cost V 7 bases and J 0 bases, with 16 bases left between them. The CDR3, as DNA: TGCGCCAGCTCCACGGCATATTCCGACCAAGAGACCCAGTACTTC. It translates to CASSTAYSDQETQYF.

This clonotype was seen at least ten times. The chain uses TRBV5-1 and TRBJ1-1; TRBD1 matches 7 bases. The CDR3 has 15 residues. With 4 bases clipped from V and 3 bases from J, the junction kept 9 bases outside the gene matches. CDR1 is SGHRS, CDR2 YFSETQ, per germline. The CDR3 loop reads CASSVATGKDTEAFF. The CDR3 DNA sequence: TGCGCCAGCAGCGTCGCGACAGGGAAGGACACTGAAGCTTTCTTT. Variable domain in full (rest from reference TRBV5-1 and TRBJ1-1): KAGVTQTPRYLIKTRGQQVTLSCSPISGHRSVSWYQQTPGQGLQFLFEYFSETQRNKGNFPGRFSGRQFSNSRSEMNVSTLELGDSALYLCASSVATGKDTEAFFGQGTRLTVV.

Only a few counts were recorded for this clonotype. This chain connects TRBV6-5 to TRBJ1-5, with a weak D call TRBD1 (6 bases). V lost 0 bases, J lost 7 bases, and 16 bases lay in between. The germline V gene has CDR1 MNHEY and CDR2 SVGAGI. This CDR3 has 16 amino acids. DNA of the CDR3: TGTGCCAGCAGTTACTCTGAACAGGGATGGATACAGCCCCAGCATTTT. Amino acids: CASSYSEQGWIQPQHF.

In nucleotides, the CDR3 is TGTGCCAGCAGTTTTCAGGGAATAAGCGACGAGCAGTACTTC. Translating it yields CASSFQGISDEQYF. The chain employs TRBV12-3 or TRBV12-4 and TRBJ2-7; TRBD1 is a possible D gene (5 bases). CDR3 length equals 14 residues. Between the trimmed V and J ends, which lost 3 bases and 5 bases, there was a span of 14 bases.

This clonotype was found a few times. The V and J genes are TRBV7-2 and TRBJ1-2; D gene ambiguous. The CDR3 sequence is 15 residues long. V was clipped by 5 bases and J by 7 bases, with 20 bases between them. CDR1 is SGHTA, CDR2 FQGNSA, per germline. The CDR3 sequence: CASSQPSQRSRGYTF. Here the CDR3 DNA reads TGTGCCAGCAGCCAACCCAGCCAGAGATCACGTGGCTACACCTTC.

In its sample, this clonotype was seen a few times. This chain uses TRBV7-6 with TRBJ2-3; TRBD1 aligns across 8 bases. The V segment lost 0 bases and the J segment 12 bases; nucleotides outside the gene matches: 8. CDR3 length: 14 amino acids. CDR1 and CDR2 from the germline V gene are SGHVS and FNYEAQ. CDR3 amino acids: CASSLATGAKVQYF. The CDR3 DNA sequence: TGTGCCAGCAGCTTAGCGACAGGGGCCAAAGTCCAGTATTTT. Full variable domain (outside the CDR3, taken from reference TRBV7-6 and TRBJ2-3): GAGVSQSPRYKVTKRGQDVALRCDPISGHVSLYWYRQALGQGPEFLTYFNYEAQQDKSGLPNDRFSAERPEGSISTLTIQRTEQRDSAMYRCASSLATGAKVQYFGPGTRLTVL.

This clonotype was detected many times. V gene TRBV7-6 combines with J gene TRBJ2-1, with 7 bases fitting TRBD2. The CDR3 has 16 residues. J was trimmed by 2 bases and V by 3 bases; bases with no gene match: 7. Germline V lookup: CDR1 SGHVS, CDR2 FNYEAQ. CDR3 in amino acids: CASSLGSSGTYNEQFF. Here the CDR3 DNA reads TGTGCCAGCAGCTTGGGTTCTAGCGGAACCTACAATGAGCAGTTCTTC.

This clonotype was seen a few times. The chain couples TRBV19 to TRBJ2-1; D is perhaps TRBD2 (5 bases). Trimming stripped 8 bases from V and 11 bases from J, with 16 bases between. Germline CDR1 reads LNHDA; CDR2 reads SQIVND (reference sequence). This CDR3 has 12 residues. The CDR3 region is CASDGLLGQQFF. The CDR3 coding sequence is TGTGCCAGTGACGGACTTCTCGGCCAGCAGTTCTTC. Full variable domain (rest looked up from reference TRBV19 and TRBJ2-1): DGGITQSPKYLFRKEGQNVTLSCEQNLNHDAMYWYRQDPGQGLRLIYYSQIVNDFQKGDIAEGYSVSREKKESFPLTVTSAQKNPTAFYLCASDGLLGQQFFGPGTRLTVL.

This clonotype was observed a handful of times. V and J are TRBV5-1 and TRBJ2-6; D is undetermined. CDR1 is SGHRS and CDR2 is YFSETQ in the germline V gene. The CDR3 has 14 amino acids. Deletions cut 2 bases from V and 2 bases from J, with 5 bases between. CDR3 sequence (DNA): TGCGCCAGCAGCTTTTTCGCTGGGGCCAACGTCCTGACTTTC. Its translation is CASSFFAGANVLTF. Together with reference TRBV5-1 and TRBJ2-6, the CDR3 gives the full variable domain: KAGVTQTPRYLIKTRGQQVTLSCSPISGHRSVSWYQQTPGQGLQFLFEYFSETQRNKGNFPGRFSGRQFSNSRSEMNVSTLELGDSALYLCASSFFAGANVLTFGAGSRLTVL.

The J gene is TRBJ2-2, the V gene TRBV6-5; 9 nucleotides match TRBD2. Germline loops: CDR1 MNHEY, CDR2 SVGAGI. The ends lost 4 bases at V and 1 base at J; junction bases unmatched: 7. The CDR3 extends over 17 amino acids. CDR3 protein: CASSSFAGGGNTGELFF. The CDR3 coding sequence is TGTGCCAGCAGTTCTTTTGCGGGGGGGGGGAACACCGGGGAGCTGTTTTTT.

This chain joins TRBV6-5 and TRBJ1-1, with D possibly being TRBD1 (6 bases). The V and J ends lost 2 bases and 12 bases respectively, with 16 bases between them. The CDR3 is 13 amino acids. Germline V gives CDR1 MNHEY, CDR2 SVGAGI. The CDR3 DNA follows: TGTGCCAGCAGTTACGATCAGGGGCGAGGGACTTTCTTT. Its translation: CASSYDQGRGTFF.

The V and J genes are TRBV4-3 and TRBJ1-6; D call uncertain. The germline V and J ends were trimmed by 0 bases and 0 bases, with 12 bases remaining between them. This CDR3 is 18 amino acids long. Germline lookup yields CDR1 LGHNA and CDR2 YSLEER. CDR3 in DNA: TGCGCCAGCAGCCAAGAAGAGGGTCGGAGCTCCTATAATTCACCCCTCCACTTT. Amino acids: CASSQEEGRSSYNSPLHF.

CDR3 in DNA: TGCAGCGTTGAACAATTCACCGGGACAGGTTTTGGTAATGAGCAGTTCTTC. Translated: CSVEQFTGTGFGNEQFF. The V and J genes are TRBV29-1 and TRBJ2-1; 8 bases line up with TRBD1. Germline CDR1 and CDR2: SQVTM and ANQGSEA. The CDR3 sequence is 17 residues long. With V trimmed by 2 bases and J by 7 bases, 16 bases remained unmatched.

The sample holds a few counts of this clonotype. This rearrangement joins TRBV28 to TRBJ2-5, with TRBD1 matching 11 bases. The V gene end was trimmed by 7 bases and the J gene end by 5 bases; junction bases not matched to a gene: 15. The CDR3 is made up of 17 amino acids. Germline V gene sequence: CDR1 MDHEN, CDR2 SYDVKM. The CDR3 nucleotides read TGTGCCAGCAATACTAATTCCGGGACAGGGGGTCGGGAGACCCAGTACTTC. It encodes CASNTNSGTGGRETQYF.

This clonotype was observed a few times. The chain joins TRBV29-1 to TRBJ1-1; D call uncertain. This CDR3 has 13 amino acids. Trimming took 4 bases from V and 5 from J, leaving 14 bases between them. Looked up from germline, CDR1 is SQVTM and CDR2 is ANQGSEA. CDR3 coding DNA: TGCAGCGTTGGTTCCGGTACGTGGACTGAAGCTTTCTTT. It is translated as CSVGSGTWTEAFF.

The V call is TRBV2, the J call TRBJ1-2; TRBD1 is a possible D gene (5 bases). V was clipped by 4 bases and J by 0 bases, with 6 bases between them. This CDR3 has 13 amino acids. Germline V lookup: CDR1 SNHLY, CDR2 FYNNEI. CDR3 nucleotide sequence: TGTGCCAGCAGTGGACAGACTAACTATGGCTACACCTTC. Translating it yields CASSGQTNYGYTF.

This clonotype was detected only a few times. V usage is TRBV2 and J usage is TRBJ1-5; D gene uncertain. Germline V gene lookup returns CDR1 SNHLY and CDR2 FYNNEI. The CDR3 is 13 residues long. Trimming removed 8 bases from V and 0 bases from J, with 8 bases in between. The chain's CDR3 is CASSDRSNQPQHF. The CDR3 DNA sequence: TGTGCCAGCTCCGACCGTAGCAATCAGCCCCAGCATTTT.